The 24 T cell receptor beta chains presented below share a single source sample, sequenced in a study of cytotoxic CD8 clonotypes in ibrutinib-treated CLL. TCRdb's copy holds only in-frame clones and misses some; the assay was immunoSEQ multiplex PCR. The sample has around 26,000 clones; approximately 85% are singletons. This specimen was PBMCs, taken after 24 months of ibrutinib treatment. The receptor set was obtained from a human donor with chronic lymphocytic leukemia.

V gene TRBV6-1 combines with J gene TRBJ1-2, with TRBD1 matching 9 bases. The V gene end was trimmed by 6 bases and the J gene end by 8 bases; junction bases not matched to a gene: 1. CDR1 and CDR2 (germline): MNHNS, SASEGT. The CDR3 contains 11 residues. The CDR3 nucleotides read TGTGCCAGCAGGGGACAGGGCGGCTACACCTTC. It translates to CASRGQGGYTF.

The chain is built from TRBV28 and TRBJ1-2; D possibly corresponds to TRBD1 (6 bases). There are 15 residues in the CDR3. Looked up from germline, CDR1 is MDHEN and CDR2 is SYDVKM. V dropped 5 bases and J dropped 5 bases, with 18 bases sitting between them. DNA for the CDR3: TGTGCCAGCAGTCCAGGGGCGGTTGGTGGATATGGCTACACCTTC. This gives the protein CASSPGAVGGYGYTF.

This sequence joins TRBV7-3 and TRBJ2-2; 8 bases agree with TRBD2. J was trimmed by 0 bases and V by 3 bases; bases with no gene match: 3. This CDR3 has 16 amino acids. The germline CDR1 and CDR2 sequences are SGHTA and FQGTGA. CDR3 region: CASSLLAGTNTGELFF. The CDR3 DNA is TGTGCCAGCAGCTTGTTAGCGGGGACGAACACCGGGGAGCTGTTTTTT.

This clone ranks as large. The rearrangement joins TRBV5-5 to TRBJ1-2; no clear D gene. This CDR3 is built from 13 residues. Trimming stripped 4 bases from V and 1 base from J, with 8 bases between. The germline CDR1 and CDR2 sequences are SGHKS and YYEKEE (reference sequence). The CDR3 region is CASSQLHNYGYTF. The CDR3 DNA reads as TGTGCCAGCAGCCAGCTACATAACTATGGCTACACCTTC.

CDR3: CASSKRGDRESSSYNEQFF. Here the CDR3 DNA reads TGTGCCAGCAGCAAAAGAGGCGACAGGGAATCAAGCTCCTACAATGAGCAGTTCTTC. The chain carries TRBV21-1 and TRBJ2-1; no DNA check was done on the table's D call, TRBD1. TRBV21-1 is annotated as a pseudogene. CDR3 length: 19 amino acids.

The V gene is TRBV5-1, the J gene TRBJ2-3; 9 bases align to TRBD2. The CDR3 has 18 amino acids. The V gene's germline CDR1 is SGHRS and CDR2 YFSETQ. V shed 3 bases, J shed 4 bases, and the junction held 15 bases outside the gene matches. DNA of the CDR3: TGCGCCAGCAGCTCCTTCGTTGGCGGGGGGGCTGGCGCAGATACGCAGTATTTT. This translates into CASSSFVGGGAGADTQYF.

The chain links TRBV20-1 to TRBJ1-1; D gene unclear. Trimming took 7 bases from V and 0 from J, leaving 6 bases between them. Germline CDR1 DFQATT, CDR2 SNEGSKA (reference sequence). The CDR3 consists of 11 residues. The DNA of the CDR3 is TGCAGTGTCCAGTTGAACACTGAAGCTTTCTTT. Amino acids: CSVQLNTEAFF.

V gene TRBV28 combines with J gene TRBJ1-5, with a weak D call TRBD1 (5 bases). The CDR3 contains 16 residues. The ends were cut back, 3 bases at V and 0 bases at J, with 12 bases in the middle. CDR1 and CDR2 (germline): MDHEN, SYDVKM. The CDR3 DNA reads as TGTGCCAGCAGTTTGGGGACGGTGTATAGCAATCAGCCCCAGCATTTT. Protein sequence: CASSLGTVYSNQPQHF.

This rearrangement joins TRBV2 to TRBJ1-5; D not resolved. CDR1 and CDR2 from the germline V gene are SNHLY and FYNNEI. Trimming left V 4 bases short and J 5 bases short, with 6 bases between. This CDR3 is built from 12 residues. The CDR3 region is CASSGSDQPQHF. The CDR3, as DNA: TGTGCCAGCAGTGGGAGCGATCAGCCCCAGCATTTT.

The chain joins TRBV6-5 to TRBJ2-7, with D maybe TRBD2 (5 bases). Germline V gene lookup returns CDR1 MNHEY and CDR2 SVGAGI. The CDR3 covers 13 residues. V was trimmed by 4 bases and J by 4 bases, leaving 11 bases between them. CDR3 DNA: TGTGCCAGCAGTTGGGCCACGGGATACGAGCAGTACTTC. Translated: CASSWATGYEQYF.

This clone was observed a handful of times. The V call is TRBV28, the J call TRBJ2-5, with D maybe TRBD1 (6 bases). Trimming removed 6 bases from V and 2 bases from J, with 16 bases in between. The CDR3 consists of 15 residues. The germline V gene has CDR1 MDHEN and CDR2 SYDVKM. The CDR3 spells CASRGARGQQETQYF. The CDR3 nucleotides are TGTGCCAGCAGGGGGGCCAGAGGACAGCAAGAGACCCAGTACTTC.

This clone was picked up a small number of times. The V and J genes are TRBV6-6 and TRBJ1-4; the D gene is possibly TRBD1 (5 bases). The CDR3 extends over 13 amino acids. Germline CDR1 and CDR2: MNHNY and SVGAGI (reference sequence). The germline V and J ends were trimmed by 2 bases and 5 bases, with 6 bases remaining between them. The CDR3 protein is CASSYGGNEKLFF. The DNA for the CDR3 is TGTGCCAGCAGTTACGGGGGAAATGAAAAACTGTTTTTT.

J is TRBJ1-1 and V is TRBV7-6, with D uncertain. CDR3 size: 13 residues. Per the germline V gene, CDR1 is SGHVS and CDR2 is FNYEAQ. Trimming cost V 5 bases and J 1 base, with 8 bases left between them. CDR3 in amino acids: CASSQQENTEAFF. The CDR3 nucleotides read TGTGCCAGCAGCCAGCAGGAGAACACTGAAGCTTTCTTT.

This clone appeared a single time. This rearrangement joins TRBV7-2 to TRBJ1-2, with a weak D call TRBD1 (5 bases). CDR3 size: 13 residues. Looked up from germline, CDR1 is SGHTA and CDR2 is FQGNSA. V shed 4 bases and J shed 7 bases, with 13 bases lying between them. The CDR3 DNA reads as TGTGCCAGCAGCTCCGGGGCCGGGGCTGGCTACACCTTC. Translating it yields CASSSGAGAGYTF. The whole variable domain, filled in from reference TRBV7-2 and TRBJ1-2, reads GAGVSQSPSNKVTEKGKDVELRCDPISGHTALYWYRQSLGQGLEFLIYFQGNSAPDKSGLPSDRFSAERTGGSVSTLTIQRTQQEDSAVYLCASSSGAGAGYTFGSGTRLTVV.

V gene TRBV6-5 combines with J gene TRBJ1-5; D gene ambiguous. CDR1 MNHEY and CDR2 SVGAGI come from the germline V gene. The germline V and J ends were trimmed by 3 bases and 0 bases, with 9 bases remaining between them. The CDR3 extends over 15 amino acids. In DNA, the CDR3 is TGTGCCAGCAGTTATGTACAAAATAGCAATCAGCCCCAGCATTTT. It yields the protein CASSYVQNSNQPQHF.

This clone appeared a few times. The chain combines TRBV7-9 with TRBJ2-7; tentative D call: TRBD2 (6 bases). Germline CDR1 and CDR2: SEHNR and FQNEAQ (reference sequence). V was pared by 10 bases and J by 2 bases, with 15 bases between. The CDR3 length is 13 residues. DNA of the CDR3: TGTGCCATCTCCGGGACTCCAGCCTACGAGCAGTACTTC. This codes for CAISGTPAYEQYF.

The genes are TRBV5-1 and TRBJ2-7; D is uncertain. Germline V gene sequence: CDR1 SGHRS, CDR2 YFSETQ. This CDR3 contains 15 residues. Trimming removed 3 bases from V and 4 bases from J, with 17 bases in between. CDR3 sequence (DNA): TGCGCCAGCAGCTCCCTACCTACAACTGAGTACGAGCAGTACTTC. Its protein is CASSSLPTTEYEQYF.

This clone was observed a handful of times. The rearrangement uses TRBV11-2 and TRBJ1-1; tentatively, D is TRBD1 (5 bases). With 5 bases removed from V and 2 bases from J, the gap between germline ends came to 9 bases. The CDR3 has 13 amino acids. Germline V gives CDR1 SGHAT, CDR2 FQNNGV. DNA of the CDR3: TGTGCCAGCAGCATATGGACAAACACTGAAGCTTTCTTT. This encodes CASSIWTNTEAFF.

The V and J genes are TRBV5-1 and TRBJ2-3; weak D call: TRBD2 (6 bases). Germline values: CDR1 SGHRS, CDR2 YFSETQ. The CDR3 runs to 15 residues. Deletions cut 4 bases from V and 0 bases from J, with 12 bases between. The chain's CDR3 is CASSPRGGSTDTQYF. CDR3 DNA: TGCGCCAGCAGCCCTCGTGGGGGGAGCACAGATACGCAGTATTTT.

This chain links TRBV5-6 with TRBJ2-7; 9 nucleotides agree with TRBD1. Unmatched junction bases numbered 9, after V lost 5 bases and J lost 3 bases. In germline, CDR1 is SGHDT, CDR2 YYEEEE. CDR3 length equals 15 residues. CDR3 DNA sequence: TGTGCCAGCAGATTCAGACGGACAGGGGACTACGAGCAGTACTTC. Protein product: CASRFRRTGDYEQYF.

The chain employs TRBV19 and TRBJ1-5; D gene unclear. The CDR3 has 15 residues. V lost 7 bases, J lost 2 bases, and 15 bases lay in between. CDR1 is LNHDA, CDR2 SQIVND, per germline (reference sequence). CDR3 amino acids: CASTEGNWGNQPQHF. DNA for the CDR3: TGTGCCAGTACCGAAGGAAATTGGGGCAATCAGCCCCAGCATTTT.

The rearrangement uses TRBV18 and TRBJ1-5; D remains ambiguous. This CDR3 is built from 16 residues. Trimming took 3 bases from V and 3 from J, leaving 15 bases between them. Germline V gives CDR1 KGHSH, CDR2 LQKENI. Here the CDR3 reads CASSPGTPVNNQPQHF. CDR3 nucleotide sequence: TGTGCCAGCTCACCGGGAACACCCGTGAACAATCAGCCCCAGCATTTT.

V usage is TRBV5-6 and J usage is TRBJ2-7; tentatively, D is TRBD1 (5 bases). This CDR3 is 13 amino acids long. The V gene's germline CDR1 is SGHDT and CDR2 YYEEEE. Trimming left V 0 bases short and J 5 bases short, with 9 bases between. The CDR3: CASSLVQADEQYF. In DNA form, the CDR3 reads TGTGCCAGCAGCTTGGTACAGGCCGACGAGCAGTACTTC.

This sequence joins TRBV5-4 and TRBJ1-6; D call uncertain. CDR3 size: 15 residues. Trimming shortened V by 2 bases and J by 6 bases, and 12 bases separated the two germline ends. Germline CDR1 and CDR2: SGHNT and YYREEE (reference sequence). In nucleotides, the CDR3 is TGTGCCAGCAGCTTTATGTCAGGTCGTAATTCACCCCTCCACTTT. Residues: CASSFMSGRNSPLHF.